Following are 7 T cell receptor beta chains from one sample sequenced in a study of blood T cells in healthy people across ages. Next came a second PCR, run for roughly 6 to 11 cycles, which used a sample-barcoded 5' primer along with a J-beta primer mix. TCRdb re-called the 5' RACE reads with MiXCR, one entry per CDR3 protein. Of over 1,300,000 distinct CDR3 sequences in the sample, around 59% were seen once. Specimen: blood. The source of these receptors is a man aged 18 to 35 in good health.

This chain uses TRBV5-1 with TRBJ2-3; 11 positions agree with TRBD2. The ends lost 3 bases at V and 2 bases at J; junction bases unmatched: 2. The CDR3 is made up of 15 amino acids. Germline-derived CDR1 and CDR2 are SGHRS and YFSETQ. This CDR3 is CASSSGLAVTDTQYF. For the CDR3, the DNA is TGCGCCAGCAGCTCGGGACTAGCGGTCACAGATACGCAGTATTTT. The whole variable domain, filled in from reference TRBV5-1 and TRBJ2-3, reads KAGVTQTPRYLIKTRGQQVTLSCSPISGHRSVSWYQQTPGQGLQFLFEYFSETQRNKGNFPGRFSGRQFSNSRSEMNVSTLELGDSALYLCASSSGLAVTDTQYFGPGTRLTVL.

J is TRBJ1-5 and V is TRBV6-5, with 7 bases matching TRBD1. CDR1 and CDR2 from the germline V gene are MNHEY and SVGAGI. The CDR3 extends over 15 amino acids. With 6 bases clipped from V and 2 bases from J, the junction kept 7 bases outside the gene matches. CDR3 nucleotide sequence: TGTGCCAGCAGAACCGGGACAGAGCGCAATCAGCCCCAGCATTTT. This encodes CASRTGTERNQPQHF.

The gene calls are TRBV29-1 and TRBJ1-1, with TRBD1 matching 9 bases. The ends lost 4 bases at V and 6 bases at J; junction bases unmatched: 12. The CDR3 is made up of 15 amino acids. Germline V gene data show CDR1 as SQVTM and CDR2 as ANQGSEA. Written as DNA, the CDR3 is TGCAGCGTTGTCTTGGGACAGGGCTCAGTGCCTGAAGCTTTCTTT. Translated, it gives CSVVLGQGSVPEAFF.

This clonotype appeared a few times. This sequence joins TRBV10-3 and TRBJ2-3; tentative D call: TRBD2 (5 bases). CDR3 size: 17 residues. The V end lost 2 bases, the J end lost 3 bases, and 18 bases lay between the germline ends. Germline CDR1 is ENHRY and CDR2 is SYGVKD. The CDR3 loop is CAISELVLVQATDTQYF. In DNA form, the CDR3 reads TGTGCCATCAGTGAGCTAGTACTAGTCCAGGCTACAGATACGCAGTATTTT.

The V and J genes are TRBV6-5 and TRBJ1-6, with unresolved D. V gave up 2 bases and J gave up 4 bases, with 3 bases separating them. Germline CDR1 reads MNHEY; CDR2 reads SVGAGI. The CDR3 sequence is 13 residues long. CDR3 region: CASSYQYNSPLHF. The DNA for the CDR3 is TGTGCCAGCAGTTACCAGTATAATTCACCCCTCCACTTT.

The chain has TRBV12-3 or TRBV12-4 and TRBJ2-3, with a possible D match to TRBD2 (7 bases). Deletions cut 3 bases from V and 2 bases from J, with 18 bases between. CDR3 size: 17 residues. The CDR3 nucleotides read TGTGCCAGCAGTTTTAGTCGGGGGGCGATCCCCACAGATACGCAGTATTTT. Its protein product is CASSFSRGAIPTDTQYF.

The chain links TRBV29-1 to TRBJ2-5; maybe TRBD1 (6 bases). Trimming left V 6 bases short and J 2 bases short, with 13 bases between. The CDR3 contains 13 residues. Germline loops: CDR1 SQVTM, CDR2 ANQGSEA. CDR3 sequence reads: CSVLPGQQETQYF. The CDR3 DNA follows: TGCAGCGTCCTACCGGGACAACAAGAGACCCAGTACTTC.